A single sample is the source of the 31 T cell receptor beta chains below, sequenced in a study of T cells after yellow fever vaccination. TCRdb used MiXCR to reprocess the 5' RACE reads, holding one entry per CDR3 protein. The repertoire includes under 200,000 distinct CDR3 sequences, 6% to 7.5% of them detected once, and around 2.3% sits in the top ten. The sequencing used CD4+ T cells sorted from PBMCs, collected less than 6 days after the first yellow fever vaccination. These TCRs come from a man aged 18-30 years who received the YFV17D yellow fever vaccine.

This chain joins TRBV3-1 and TRBJ2-5; D is perhaps TRBD2 (5 bases). The CDR3 is 13 amino acids. CDR1 is LGHDT and CDR2 is YNNKEL in the germline V gene (reference sequence). Deletions cut 5 bases from V and 7 bases from J, with 14 bases between. CDR3 bases: TGTGCCAGCAGCAAGGAGGTGCCTGGGACCCAGTACTTC. Encoded protein: CASSKEVPGTQYF.

This rearrangement joins TRBV12-5 to TRBJ1-2; D is ambiguous. From germline, CDR1 is LGHNT and CDR2 FRNRAP. The CDR3 is 14 amino acids. V was pared by 7 bases and J by 2 bases, with 14 bases between. CDR3 region: CASAPLPMNYGYTF. The CDR3 DNA sequence: TGTGCTAGTGCTCCTCTTCCAATGAACTATGGCTACACCTTC.

This clonotype was recorded at least ten times. The genes are TRBV19 and TRBJ2-2, with a weak D call TRBD1 (5 bases). Trimming removed 4 bases from V and 1 base from J, with 7 bases in between. Germline values: CDR1 LNHDA, CDR2 SQIVND (reference sequence). This CDR3 has 14 amino acids. CDR3 DNA: TGTGCCAGTAGTACCGGACAGAACACCGGGGAGCTGTTTTTT. Translating gives CASSTGQNTGELFF.

This clonotype occurred a few times. The chain is built from TRBV3-1 and TRBJ1-3; no definite D call. Trimming removed 8 bases at V and 9 bases at J, with 11 bases between. Germline V lookup: CDR1 LGHDT, CDR2 YNNKEL (reference sequence). The CDR3 runs 11 residues. CDR3 sequence reads: CASSVLGTIYF. CDR3 nucleotide sequence: TGTGCCAGCTCCGTTTTAGGCACCATATATTTT.

This clonotype was observed a few times. V usage is TRBV4-2 and J usage is TRBJ2-1; D is possibly TRBD1 (6 bases). Germline CDR1 is LGHNA and CDR2 is YNFKEQ. V lost 3 bases and J 0 bases, leaving 12 bases between the germline ends. This CDR3 has 16 residues. The CDR3 nucleotides read TGTGCCAGCAGCCACATAGGGACACCCTCCTACAATGAGCAGTTCTTC. Amino acid sequence: CASSHIGTPSYNEQFF.

This clonotype has only a few counts. The chain combines TRBV11-2 with TRBJ2-1; D possibly matches TRBD1 or TRBD2 (7 bases each). Trimming pared 3 bases from V and 7 bases from J, leaving 16 bases between. CDR1 SGHAT and CDR2 FQNNGV come from the germline V gene. There are 15 residues in the CDR3. The CDR3 nucleotides read TGTGCCAGCAGCTTCAGGGGGGGCCGGGTGAATGAGCAGTTCTTC. Residues: CASSFRGGRVNEQFF. Full variable domain (missing parts from reference TRBV11-2 and TRBJ2-1): EAGVAQSPRYKIIEKRQSVAFWCNPISGHATLYWYQQILGQGPKLLIQFQNNGVVDDSQLPKDRFSAERLKGVDSTLKIQPAKLEDSAVYLCASSFRGGRVNEQFFGPGTRLTVL.

Only a few counts were recorded for this clonotype. The chain couples TRBV5-1 to TRBJ2-5, with 9 nucleotides matching TRBD2. V shed 0 bases, J shed 4 bases, and the junction held 7 bases outside the gene matches. Germline-derived CDR1 and CDR2 are SGHRS and YFSETQ. This CDR3 comprises 16 residues. CDR3 sequence reads: CASSLDGGGAPETQYF. CDR3 DNA: TGCGCCAGCAGCTTGGACGGCGGGGGGGCCCCAGAGACCCAGTACTTC.

This clonotype was counted ten times or more. One junction end does not reproduce the germline sequence, and a read error may be involved. The chain couples TRBV4-2 to TRBJ2-5; D unresolved. CDR1 LGHNA and CDR2 YNFKEQ come from the germline V gene. The CDR3 extends over 14 amino acids. The CDR3 nucleotides are TGTGCCAGCAGCGAAGAAGCCGACATGGCGACCCAGTACTTC. Amino acids: CASSEEADMATQYF.

Details on this clonotype: This could be a read error, since a much larger clone is one nucleotide away. The chain links TRBV5-3 to TRBJ1-2; D perhaps matches TRBD1 (6 bases). TRBV5-3 falls under the ORF class, with uncertain function. V was cut by 2 bases and J by 2 bases, with 22 bases left in between. The CDR3 covers 18 residues. CDR3 nucleotides: TGTGCCAGAAGCTTTCAGGACTTGCACAGGGCGAAGAACTATGGCTACACCTTC. Translated: CARSFQDLHRAKNYGYTF.

Concerning this clonotype itself: A far larger clone is one nucleotide away, so this likely arose from a read error. The CDR3 sequence: CASSLHENTEAFF. The CDR3 DNA sequence: TGTGCCAGCAGTTTACACGAGAACACTGAAGCTTTCTTT. The gene calls are TRBV12-3 or TRBV12-4 and TRBJ1-1; unclear D gene. The CDR3 consists of 13 residues. The germline V and J ends were trimmed by 2 bases and 1 base, with 5 bases remaining between them.

The chain joins TRBV6-1 to TRBJ2-1, with D maybe TRBD2 (5 bases). Germline loops: CDR1 MNHNS, CDR2 SASEGT. V lost 7 bases and J lost 3, with 10 bases in between. The CDR3 contains 13 residues. Here the CDR3 DNA reads TGTGCCAGCATCCCGGCGGGCTACAATGAGCAGTTCTTC. It codes for CASIPAGYNEQFF.

The table lists this clonotype with many counts. The chain recombines TRBV2 with TRBJ2-3; D is unclear. The germline gives CDR1 SNHLY, CDR2 FYNNEI. Deletions cut 6 bases from V and 4 bases from J, with 8 bases between. The CDR3 has 12 amino acids. The chain's CDR3 is CASRSRADTQYF. The DNA of the CDR3 is TGTGCCAGCAGGTCAAGGGCAGATACGCAGTATTTT. Full variable domain (rest looked up from reference TRBV2 and TRBJ2-3): EPEVTQTPSHQVTQMGQEVILRCVPISNHLYFYWYRQILGQKVEFLVSFYNNEISEKSEIFDDQFSVERPDGSNFTLKIRSTKLEDSAMYFCASRSRADTQYFGPGTRLTVL.

The table lists this clonotype with many counts. The CDR3 reads CAISPRTDNEQFF. Here the CDR3 DNA reads TGTGCCATCAGTCCACGGACAGACAATGAGCAGTTCTTC. J is TRBJ2-1 and V is TRBV10-3, with a possible D match to TRBD1 (6 bases). Looked up from germline, CDR1 is ENHRY and CDR2 is SYGVKD. CDR3 length equals 13 residues. V lost 5 bases to trimming and J lost 5 bases, with 10 bases between them.

The chain uses TRBV5-1 and TRBJ2-3, with 14 bases fitting TRBD2. Trimming took 3 bases from V and 4 from J; bases not matched to a gene: 7. This CDR3 is built from 17 residues. Germline V gene lookup returns CDR1 SGHRS and CDR2 YFSETQ. CDR3 sequence: CASSSGGLAGGPDTQYF. CDR3 DNA sequence: TGCGCCAGCAGCTCCGGCGGACTAGCGGGGGGTCCAGATACGCAGTATTTT.

This clonotype was observed many times. This chain joins TRBV5-5 and TRBJ2-1; D remains unclear. This CDR3 region has 16 residues. V was clipped by 1 base and J by 3 bases, with 14 bases between them. CDR1 is SGHKS, CDR2 YYEKEE, per germline (reference sequence). The CDR3 DNA reads as TGTGCCAGCAGCTTGCTTCTCCAGACTCGCTACAATGAGCAGTTCTTC. Residues: CASSLLLQTRYNEQFF.

The rearrangement links TRBV11-1 to TRBJ2-7; 8 bases are shared with TRBD1. The CDR3 loop spans 18 amino acids. The J segment lost 0 bases and the V segment lost 5 bases, leaving 15 bases of the junction unmatched. In germline, CDR1 is SGHAT, CDR2 FQDESV (reference sequence). CDR3 DNA sequence: TGTGCCAGCAGCCGACGAACCGGGACAGGTTCAACCTCCTACGAGCAGTACTTC. Amino acid sequence: CASSRRTGTGSTSYEQYF.

This clonotype was detected ten times or more. This chain uses TRBV20-1 with TRBJ1-1, with 8 bases lining up with TRBD1. V lost 6 bases to trimming and J lost 3 bases; unmatched junction nucleotides: 6. This CDR3 is 13 amino acids long. Per germline, CDR1 DFQATT and CDR2 SNEGSKA (reference sequence). The CDR3 nucleotides are TGCAGTGCGCAGGGGGCTGCGGACACTGAAGCTTTCTTT. This sequence encodes CSAQGAADTEAFF.

This clonotype has ten or more counts. V gene TRBV6-2 or TRBV6-3 combines with J gene TRBJ1-1, with no clear D. The V end was cut by 6 bases, the J end by 1 base, with 9 bases between. The CDR3 covers 13 residues. Germline V gene sequence: CDR1 MNHEY, CDR2 SVGEGT. For the CDR3, the DNA is TGTGCCAGCAGGAGAGACCCGAACACTGAAGCTTTCTTT. This encodes CASRRDPNTEAFF.

This clonotype has just a few counts. The chain couples TRBV20-1 to TRBJ2-2; TRBD1 matches at 8 bases. There are 14 residues in the CDR3. J was trimmed by 3 bases and V by 3 bases; bases with no gene match: 3. Germline V gene data show CDR1 as DFQATT and CDR2 as SNEGSKA (reference sequence). The CDR3 loop is CSASDRGYTGELFF. Here the CDR3 DNA reads TGCAGTGCTAGTGACAGGGGCTACACCGGGGAGCTGTTTTTT.

This clonotype showed up many times. CDR3 DNA sequence: TGTGCCAGCTCGTACCAGGGACCGACCGGGGAGCTGTTTTTT. It translates to CASSYQGPTGELFF. The chain carries TRBV18 and TRBJ2-2; D might be TRBD1 or TRBD2, each matching 5 bases. Germline V lookup: CDR1 KGHSH, CDR2 LQKENI. Trimming took 6 bases from V and 5 from J, leaving 13 bases between them. CDR3 length: 14 residues. The variable domain in full, completed from reference TRBV18 and TRBJ2-2, reads NAGVMQNPRHLVRRRGQEARLRCSPMKGHSHVYWYRQLPEEGLKFMVYLQKENIIDESGMPKERFSAEFPKEGPSILRIQQVVRGDSAAYFCASSYQGPTGELFFGEGSRLTVL.

This chain uses TRBV6-6 with TRBJ2-7; perhaps TRBD2 as D (6 bases). Germline V lookup: CDR1 MNHNY, CDR2 SVGAGI (reference sequence). This CDR3 is built from 13 residues. Trimming shortened V by 4 bases and J by 6 bases, and 13 bases separated the two germline ends. The CDR3 nucleotides read TGTGCCAGCAGTTCGACTATGACTAGCGAGCAGTACGTC. Translated, it gives CASSSTMTSEQYV.

This clonotype was recorded many times. In DNA form, the CDR3 reads TGTGCCAGCAGCCCCCTCAGCGGGGAGGTCATTACGCAGTATTTT. Protein product: CASSPLSGEVITQYF. The V and J genes are TRBV9 and TRBJ2-3, with TRBD2 matching over 7 bases. Germline CDR1 reads SGDLS; CDR2 reads YYNGEE. This CDR3 region has 15 residues. Trimming took 4 bases from V and 8 from J; bases not matched to a gene: 13.

The chain links TRBV7-2 to TRBJ1-6; weak D call: TRBD1 (6 bases). Germline-derived CDR1 and CDR2 are SGHTA and FQGNSA. Trimming removed 5 bases at V and 11 bases at J, with 22 bases between. There are 16 residues in the CDR3. The DNA of the CDR3 is TGTGCCAGCAGCAGTCTAACAGGGAAGGGGACTCCACCCCTCCACTTT. This sequence encodes CASSSLTGKGTPPLHF.

This clonotype came up many times. The V and J genes are TRBV7-3 and TRBJ2-5; weak D call: TRBD2 (6 bases). CDR3 length: 15 amino acids. Germline CDR1 reads SGHTA; CDR2 reads FQGTGA. V lost 4 bases and J lost 2, with 14 bases in between. The CDR3 DNA reads as TGTGCCAGCAGCTCGCGGGGCGGATATCAAGAGACCCAGTACTTC. Its translation is CASSSRGGYQETQYF.

In its sample, this clonotype was seen many times. J is TRBJ1-6 and V is TRBV20-1; no clear D gene. The V end was cut by 1 base, the J end by 10 bases, with 17 bases between. The germline CDR1 and CDR2 sequences are DFQATT and SNEGSKA (reference sequence). The CDR3 length is 15 residues. As DNA, the CDR3 is TGCAGTGCTAGAGGAGGGCAGGTGGTTAACTCACCCCTCCACTTT. Amino acid sequence: CSARGGQVVNSPLHF.

This clonotype was recorded many times. V gene TRBV7-9 combines with J gene TRBJ1-2, with 8 nucleotides matching TRBD1. The V gene end was trimmed by 5 bases and the J gene end by 7 bases; junction bases not matched to a gene: 12. The CDR3 is 15 residues long. The germline V gene has CDR1 SEHNR and CDR2 FQNEAQ (reference sequence). For the CDR3, the DNA is TGTGCCAGCAGCGAGCGCCGGACAGGGAAGCGTGGCTACACCTTC. Translated: CASSERRTGKRGYTF.

This clonotype was seen only a few times. The V and J genes are TRBV5-1 and TRBJ2-5; D is perhaps TRBD2 (6 bases). The CDR3 has 16 residues. V lost 0 bases to trimming and J lost 2 bases, with 14 bases between them. Per the germline V gene, CDR1 is SGHRS and CDR2 is YFSETQ. The CDR3 protein is CASSLGGSSGQETQYF. CDR3 coding DNA: TGCGCCAGCAGCTTGGGAGGTAGTAGCGGACAAGAGACCCAGTACTTC.

For this clonotype: A much bigger clone sits one base away, suggesting this may be a read error. V usage is TRBV7-2 and J usage is TRBJ2-1; D not resolved. V lost 4 bases and J 9 bases, leaving 13 bases between the germline ends. Looked up from germline, CDR1 is SGHTA and CDR2 is FQGNSA. This CDR3 spans 13 amino acids. The CDR3 loop reads CASSSHGYGEQFF. CDR3 DNA: TGTGCCAGCAGCTCCCACGGATATGGTGAGCAGTTCTTC.

A few counts support this clonotype. V usage is TRBV5-1 and J usage is TRBJ2-1, with D tentatively TRBD1 (6 bases). CDR1 is SGHRS and CDR2 is YFSETQ in the germline V gene. Trimming pared 3 bases from V and 8 bases from J, leaving 18 bases between. The CDR3 loop spans 15 amino acids. CDR3 nucleotides: TGCGCCAGCAGCTCAACTTCAGGGGCAGGGTATGAGCAGTTCTTC. The encoded protein is CASSSTSGAGYEQFF.

As regards this clonotype: Relative to the germline gene, one junction end is altered; a read error may explain this. The chain is built from TRBV3-1 and TRBJ2-3; D is unresolved. The CDR3 has 14 amino acids. CDR1 and CDR2 from the germline V gene are LGHDT and YNNKEL (reference sequence). The CDR3 loop reads CDSSQDTATDTQYF. The CDR3 DNA reads TGTGACAGCAGCCAAGATACGGCCACAGATACGCAGTATTTT.

The chain links TRBV19 to TRBJ2-1; 11 bases are a match to TRBD2. The V gene end was trimmed by 3 bases and the J gene end by 3 bases; junction bases not matched to a gene: 10. The CDR3 is 18 residues long. The V gene's germline CDR1 is LNHDA and CDR2 SQIVND (reference sequence). CDR3 in DNA: TGTGCCAGTAGTATGCGGCCTAGCGGGGGGCCCGTCTACAATGAGCAGTTCTTC. This gives the protein CASSMRPSGGPVYNEQFF.